This T cell receptor (beta chain) was obtained from a study of breast tumors, draining lymph nodes, adjacent tissues. Findings of the study overall: Compared with basal-like, luminal-like tumors shared significantly more repertoire with nontumor tissue. Findings are consistent with lymph node origin and intratumoral expansion of most tumor T cells. Tumor T cell lymph node origin was a supported hypothesis, not proven. Tumor repertoires ranked between lymph nodes and nontumor tissue in diversity, with V and J gene preferences.

This CDR3 has 15 amino acids. Germline V CDR1 and CDR2: SGHTA, FQGNSA. The V gene lost 3 bases and the J gene lost 6 bases, with 17 bases spanning the gap. TCRdb recomputed calls from the multiplex PCR reads with MiXCR, one row per CDR3 protein. The sample has some 170,000 distinct CDR3 sequences; approximately 33% are singletons. This clonotype was observed at least ten times. Its antigen is not identified. Breast cancer patients provided tissue from their axillary draining lymph nodes. This clonotype was sampled from a female donor with breast cancer. Some clones in this sample may be carry-over from other donors' samples. The sequencing sample was made of axillary lymph node tissue. This chain connects TRBV7-2 to TRBJ1-2; the D gene is possibly TRBD1 (5 bases). The CDR3 is CASSLGLGQSHGYTF. For the CDR3, the DNA is TGTGCCAGCAGCTTGGGGCTTGGCCAATCCCATGGCTACACCTTC.